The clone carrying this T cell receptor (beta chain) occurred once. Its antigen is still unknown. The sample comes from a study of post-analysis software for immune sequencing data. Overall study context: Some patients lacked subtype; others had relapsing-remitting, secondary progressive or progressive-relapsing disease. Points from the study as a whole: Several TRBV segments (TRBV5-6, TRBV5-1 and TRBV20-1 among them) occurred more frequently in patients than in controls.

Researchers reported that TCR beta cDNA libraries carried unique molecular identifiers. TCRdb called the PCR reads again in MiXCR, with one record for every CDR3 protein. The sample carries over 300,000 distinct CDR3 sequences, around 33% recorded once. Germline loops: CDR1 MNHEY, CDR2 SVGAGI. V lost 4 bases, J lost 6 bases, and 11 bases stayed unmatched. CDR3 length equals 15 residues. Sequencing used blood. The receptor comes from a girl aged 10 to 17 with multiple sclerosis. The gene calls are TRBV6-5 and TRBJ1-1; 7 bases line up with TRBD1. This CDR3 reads CASSLGQPLVAEAFF. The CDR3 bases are TGTGCCAGCAGTTTGGGACAGCCCCTCGTGGCTGAAGCTTTCTTT.